This T cell receptor beta chain was captured by sequencing in a study of blood T cell repertoires in COVID-19. Study-level information: T cells, B-cell-depleted T cells, or PBMCs provided the cDNA or gDNA that served as material.

CDR3 size: 17 residues. V was pared by 4 bases and J by 8 bases, with 11 bases of the junction left unmatched. CDR1 is LNHNV and CDR2 is YYDKDF in the germline V gene (reference sequence). Method: immunoSEQ multiplex PCR; TCRdb's copy keeps in-frame clones and lacks some. The table includes 200,000 or so clones, about nine tenths detected once. The receptor was isolated from a man between 65 and 79 years old with acute or convalescent COVID-19. The V and J genes are TRBV15 and TRBJ2-1; 13 nucleotides agree with TRBD2. Sequenced sample: peripheral blood. The CDR3 sequence is CATSTTSGRAKGDEQFF. CDR3 bases: TGTGCCACCAGCACTACTAGCGGGAGGGCGAAGGGCGATGAGCAGTTCTTC.